The table lists the clone carrying this T cell receptor (beta chain) with a few counts. The antigen is unknown. In TCRdb, the RT-PCR reads were re-called with MiXCR into one record per CDR3 protein. The sample comprises roughly 790,000 distinct CDR3 sequences, 21% of which are singletons, and 9.5% to 13% rests with the top ten. The source of the sample is a study of response to subunit inactivated influenza vaccine. This CDR3 has 13 amino acids. Between the trimmed V and J ends, which lost 3 bases and 7 bases, there was a span of 15 bases. Germline assignment: CDR1 DFQATT and CDR2 SNEGSKA (reference sequence). The study's findings and limits: The authors put forward the suggestion that each seasonal influenza vaccination may bring in only a limited number of new T cells.

This specimen was PBMCs from blood, taken around 5 days after vaccination. The clonotype was recovered from a man aged 45-60 years who received an inactivated influenza vaccine. The rearrangement uses TRBV20-1 and TRBJ2-5; D remains unclear. CDR3 bases: TGCAGTGCTAGTCTGGCTAGAGTTGGGACCCAGTACTTC. Translating it yields CSASLARVGTQYF.